One sample yielded the 12 T cell receptor beta chains listed below, sequenced in a study of long-term antiretroviral therapy in people with HIV. Runs used v3.0 of the immunoSEQ assay and were done at survey level. Data came from immunoSEQ multiplex PCR; TCRdb stores just in-frame clones and leaves some out. The data show approximately 32,000 clones, 65% to 90% seen once. This specimen consisted of unsorted PBMCs, obtained 0.3 years after starting antiretroviral therapy. Receptor source: a man aged 18 to 30 with HIV.

The J gene is TRBJ1-5, the V gene TRBV6-5; D remains unclear. Trimming shortened V by 5 bases and J by 7 bases, and 18 bases separated the two germline ends. This CDR3 is 15 amino acids long. Germline V gene lookup returns CDR1 MNHEY and CDR2 SVGAGI. CDR3 DNA: TGTGCCAGCAGTCAAGGACCGGGAGTAGACCAGCCCCAGCATTTT. The encoded protein is CASSQGPGVDQPQHF.

V usage is TRBV7-8 and J usage is TRBJ2-1, with D maybe TRBD1 (5 bases). The V end lost 9 bases, the J end lost 0 bases, and 15 bases lay between the germline ends. From germline, CDR1 is SGHVS and CDR2 FQNEAQ. The CDR3 length is 15 residues. The CDR3 DNA reads as TGTGCCAGTTCGTCCAGGGTAAGCTCCTACAATGAGCAGTTCTTC. Translation gives CASSSRVSSYNEQFF.

The J gene is TRBJ2-5, the V gene TRBV25-1; D remains ambiguous. Trimming took 6 bases from V and 2 from J, leaving 7 bases between them. Germline assignment: CDR1 MGHDK and CDR2 SYGVNS. The CDR3 runs to 12 residues. CDR3 DNA sequence: TGTGCCAGCAGCCAGTCGCAAGAGACCCAGTACTTC. Encoded protein: CASSQSQETQYF.

The chain couples TRBV19 to TRBJ2-7; the D is unclear. The germline V and J ends were trimmed by 1 base and 1 base, with 8 bases remaining between them. This CDR3 has 14 amino acids. Per the germline V gene, CDR1 is LNHDA and CDR2 is SQIVND (reference sequence). CDR3 sequence (DNA): TGTGCCAGTAGTATAGGGGCAGTTTCCTACGAGCAGTACTTC. The encoded protein is CASSIGAVSYEQYF.

The V gene is TRBV7-6, the J gene TRBJ1-1, with D possibly being TRBD1 (5 bases). Trimming pared 5 bases from V and 5 bases from J, leaving 12 bases between. The CDR3 covers 13 residues. The germline V gene encodes CDR1 SGHVS and CDR2 FNYEAQ. As DNA, the CDR3 is TGTGCCAGCAGCCCGGGGGAAGGTACTGAAGCTTTCTTT. This translates into CASSPGEGTEAFF.

The chain has TRBV5-1 and TRBJ1-2; no clear D gene. This CDR3 is 13 amino acids long. V shed 0 bases and J shed 0 bases, with 3 bases lying between them. The germline gives CDR1 SGHRS, CDR2 YFSETQ. The CDR3 DNA sequence: TGCGCCAGCAGCTTGGATCCTAACTATGGCTACACCTTC. It encodes CASSLDPNYGYTF.

The rearrangement uses TRBV19 and TRBJ2-1; 7 nucleotides agree with TRBD1. The CDR3 runs 15 residues. The V gene end was trimmed by 2 bases and the J gene end by 9 bases; junction bases not matched to a gene: 10. Germline CDR1 is LNHDA and CDR2 is SQIVND (reference sequence). CDR3 sequence: CASSISNRGESEQFF. CDR3 in DNA: TGTGCCAGTAGTATATCTAACAGGGGTGAAAGTGAGCAGTTCTTC.

The chain combines TRBV14 with TRBJ2-4; D gene ambiguous. In germline, CDR1 is SGHDN, CDR2 FVKESK. V dropped 0 bases and J dropped 6 bases, with 21 bases sitting between them. This CDR3 has 18 amino acids. The CDR3 nucleotides are TGTGCCAGCAGCCAAGAAGCGATCGACTCTAGATTGGTAAACATTCAGTACTTC. Translated: CASSQEAIDSRLVNIQYF.

The table lists this clone with a few counts. The chain combines TRBV30 with TRBJ1-3; tentative D call: TRBD1 (5 bases). This CDR3 spans 14 amino acids. Germline V gives CDR1 GTSNPN, CDR2 SVGIG (reference sequence). V lost 5 bases, J lost 4 bases, and 15 bases lay in between. CDR3 nucleotide sequence: TGTGCCTGGGGACCAGGGACGGTCGGAAACACCATATATTTT. The encoded protein is CAWGPGTVGNTIYF.

This clone showed up just once. The gene calls are TRBV13 and TRBJ2-5, with 7 bases aligning to TRBD2. The CDR3 sequence is 14 residues long. Germline values: CDR1 PRHDT, CDR2 FYEKMQ (reference sequence). V lost 3 bases to trimming and J lost 2 bases; unmatched junction nucleotides: 3. CDR3 DNA sequence: TGTGCCAGCAGCTTCCAAGCGGGGCAAGAGACCCAGTACTTC. Residues: CASSFQAGQETQYF. Based on the CDR3 plus reference TRBV13 and TRBJ2-5, the full variable domain is AAGVIQSPRHLIKEKRETATLKCYPIPRHDTVYWYQQGPGQDPQFLISFYEKMQSDKGSIPDRFSAQQFSDYHSELNMSSLELGDSALYFCASSFQAGQETQYFGPGTRLLVL.

The V call is TRBV10-3, the J call TRBJ2-7, with D possibly TRBD2 on 5 matching bases. The CDR3 spans 14 residues. The V and J ends lost 2 bases and 3 bases respectively, with 11 bases between them. Per the germline V gene, CDR1 is ENHRY and CDR2 is SYGVKD. CDR3 nucleotide sequence: TGTGCCATCAGTGAGCCAGACGGGATCTACGAGCAGTACTTC. It is translated as CAISEPDGIYEQYF.

In DNA, the CDR3 is TGTGCCAGCAGCTTAGGGGGGTCAGTGAATGAGCAGTTCTTC. Translated, it gives CASSLGGSVNEQFF. This chain joins TRBV7-9 and TRBJ2-1, with D perhaps TRBD1 or TRBD2 (5 bases each). The CDR3 has 14 amino acids. Trimming stripped 1 base from V and 7 bases from J, with 11 bases between. Looked up from germline, CDR1 is SEHNR and CDR2 is FQNEAQ (reference sequence). The entire variable domain, with the rest obtained from reference TRBV7-9 and TRBJ2-1, is as follows: DTGVSQNPRHKITKRGQNVTFRCDPISEHNRLYWYRQTLGQGPEFLTYFQNEAQLEKSRLLSDRFSAERPKGSFSTLEIQRTEQGDSAMYLCASSLGGSVNEQFFGPGTRLTVL.